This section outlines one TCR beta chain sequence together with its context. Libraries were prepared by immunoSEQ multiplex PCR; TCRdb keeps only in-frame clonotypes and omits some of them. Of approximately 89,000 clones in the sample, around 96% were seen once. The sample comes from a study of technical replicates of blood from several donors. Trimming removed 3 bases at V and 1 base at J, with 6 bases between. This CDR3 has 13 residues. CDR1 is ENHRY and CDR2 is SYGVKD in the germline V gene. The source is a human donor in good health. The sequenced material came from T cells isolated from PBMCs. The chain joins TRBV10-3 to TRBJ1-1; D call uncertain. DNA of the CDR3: TGTGCCATCAGTGATCTCAGGAACACTGAAGCTTTCTTT. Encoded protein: CAISDLRNTEAFF.